These T cell receptor beta chains were read from a single sample in a study of cytomegalovirus exposure and HLA in healthy donors. The repertoire was sequenced with immunoSEQ multiplex PCR; TCRdb's copy has only in-frame clones and lacks some. The sample shows roughly 150,000 clones, approximately 61% of them seen only once. Sequenced material: PBMCs. These receptors were collected from a human donor in good health. The CDR3 runs from the conserved cysteine through the conserved F or W. The D gene is left open where the match is weak. Part of the rows lack a size; the others show once, few, many or a class for expanded clones.

TRBD1	TRBJ1-2	NA	TRBV4-2	TGTGCCAGCAGCCATCCTGAGCCGGACAGGGCGATCCACTATGGCTACACCTTC	CASSHPEPDRAIHYGYTF
NA	TRBJ2-7	NA	TRBV13	TGTGCCAGCAGCCTACCAGGGACAAAATACGAGCAGTACTTC	CASSLPGTKYEQYF
NA	TRBJ2-7	few	TRBV5-1	TGCGCCAGCAGCTCGGGACACCCTTACGAGCAGTACTTC	CASSSGHPYEQYF
NA	TRBJ1-2	once	TRBV6-5	TGTGCCAGCAGTTACCGGAGTCAGTACTATGGCTACACCTTC	CASSYRSQYYGYTF
NA	TRBJ2-2	once	TRBV6-1	TGTGCCAGCAGTGATGGAGGGAGGCCCCCCGGGGAGCTGTTTTTT	CASSDGGRPPGELFF
NA	TRBJ2-7	NA	TRBV25-1	TGTGCCAGCAGTGCGGTCTACGAGCAGTACTTC	CASSAVYEQYF
NA	TRBJ2-7	few	TRBV7-2	TGTGCCAGCAGCTTAACTAGTGCCGCTGGGGTCGAGCAGTACTTC	CASSLTSAAGVEQYF
TRBD2	TRBJ2-3	NA	TRBV28	TGTGCCAGCAGTCCATCTTTCCCGGGACTAAAGGCCGATACGCAGTATTTT	CASSPSFPGLKADTQYF
NA	TRBJ1-2	NA	TRBV19	TGTGCCAGTAGGATGAGTCAGGGGATTAACTATGGCTACACCTTC	CASRMSQGINYGYTF
TRBD1	TRBJ2-7	NA	TRBV19	TGTGCCAGTAGTATTAGTCCAGGGGGCTTCAACGAGCAGTACTTC	CASSISPGGFNEQYF
NA	TRBJ1-2	NA	TRBV9	TGTGCCAGCAGCCCCCGACTCGGCGTCAAATATGGCTACACCTTC	CASSPRLGVKYGYTF
NA	TRBJ2-5	NA	TRBV5-4	TGTGCCAGCAGCTTGAGACAAGATGGGGAGACCCAGTACTTC	CASSLRQDGETQYF
NA	TRBJ2-1	NA	TRBV6-5	TGTGCCAGCAGCCGGACACCGTACAATGAGCAGTTCTTC	CASSRTPYNEQFF
NA	TRBJ2-5	NA	TRBV7-7	TGTGCCAGCAGCCCAGATGGGCTAGAGACCCAGTACTTC	CASSPDGLETQYF
TRBD2	TRBJ2-5	few	TRBV4-1	TGCGCCAGCAGCCTGACTAGCCCTCAAGAGACCCAGTACTTC	CASSLTSPQETQYF
TRBD2	TRBJ2-3	few	TRBV7-3	TGTGCCAGCCGACTAGCGGGGAGCACAGATACGCAGTATTTT	CASRLAGSTDTQYF
TRBD2	TRBJ2-5	few	TRBV10-3	TGTGCCATCAGGGGGGGGCAAGAGACCCAGTACTTC	CAIRGGQETQYF
TRBD1	TRBJ2-7	NA	TRBV6-6	TGTGCCAGCAGTTACTCTAGACAGGGCCCCCGCTACGAGCAGTACTTC	CASSYSRQGPRYEQYF
NA	TRBJ2-5	once	TRBV7-6	TGTGCCAGCAGCCCCGGACCGAGGGGGGGGGAGACCCAGTACTTC	CASSPGPRGGETQYF
NA	TRBJ2-5	once	TRBV2	TGTGCCAGCAGTGGATCGGGACAAGAGACCCAGTACTTC	CASSGSGQETQYF
NA	TRBJ2-5	once	TRBV9	TGTGCCAGCAGCGTAGGCGACCCCCCGGGACAACAAGAGACCCAGTACTTC	CASSVGDPPGQQETQYF
NA	TRBJ2-7	NA	TRBV29-1	TGCAGCGTTGAAGGGCAGGGCGCTGACTACGAGCAGTACTTC	CSVEGQGADYEQYF
TRBD1	TRBJ2-7	NA	TRBV11-3	TGTGCCAGCAGCGGGGACAGGGGTTTGAGCTCCTACGAGCAGTACTTC	CASSGDRGLSSYEQYF
TRBD2	TRBJ2-3	once	TRBV7-9	TGTGCCAGCAGCCCATTAGCGGGAGGGCCGAGAACAGATACGCAGTATTTT	CASSPLAGGPRTDTQYF
TRBD2	TRBJ2-5	NA	TRBV25-1	TGTGCCAGCACCGGAGTGTCGGGAGGGGGAGAGACCCAGTACTTC	CASTGVSGGGETQYF
TRBD2	TRBJ2-7	NA	TRBV10-3	TGTGCCATCAGTCCGACTAGCGGGGGGTCCTACGAGCAGTACTTC	CAISPTSGGSYEQYF
NA	TRBJ1-2	once	TRBV19	TGTGCCAGTAGTTTGAGCGTAAATAACTATGGCTACACCTTC	CASSLSVNNYGYTF
NA	TRBJ2-5	NA	TRBV11-2	TGTGCCAGCAGCTTAGTTGGTCCTCGGGAGACCCAGTACTTC	CASSLVGPRETQYF
TRBD1	TRBJ1-2	NA	TRBV5-1	TGCGCCAGCAGCCCCGGGACAGGGGGTGGTGGCTACACCTTC	CASSPGTGGGGYTF
TRBD2	TRBJ2-7	NA	TRBV5-5	TGTGCCAGCAGCTTGGGAGGGCGGGAGGTGGAGGAGCAGTACTTC	CASSLGGREVEEQYF
TRBD1	TRBJ1-1	NA	TRBV5-6	TGTGCCAGCAGCCCGAGGACAGGGGGCATCACTGAAGCTTTCTTT	CASSPRTGGITEAFF
TRBD1	TRBJ2-2	NA	TRBV2	TGTGCCAGCAGCATGACAGGGGGCCGCACCGGGGAGCTGTTTTTT	CASSMTGGRTGELFF
NA	TRBJ2-7	NA	TRBV6-5	TGTGCCAGCAGTCCACAGGCAACCTACGAGCAGTACTTC	CASSPQATYEQYF
NA	TRBJ2-7	NA	TRBV7-2	TGTGCCAGCAGCTTGGGGCCCACAGGGTCCTACGAGCAGTACTTC	CASSLGPTGSYEQYF
NA	TRBJ2-3	few	TRBV4-1	TGCGCCAGCAGCCAGCTGACAAGGACAGATACGCAGTATTTT	CASSQLTRTDTQYF
NA	TRBJ1-1	NA	TRBV4-1	TGCGCCAGCAGCCCCCGGGGGGGAACCGAAGCTTTCTTT	CASSPRGGTEAFF
NA	TRBJ2-5	NA	TRBV11-3	TGTGCCAGCAGCCCTTGGACAGAGCAAGAGACCCAGTACTTC	CASSPWTEQETQYF
NA	TRBJ2-4	few	TRBV28	TGTGCCAGCAGTTTGGAACAGGGTAGGGACATTCAGTACTTC	CASSLEQGRDIQYF
NA	TRBJ2-4	NA	TRBV28	TGTGCCAGCAGTTTGGGTCAGCCGGGGACCAAAAACATTCAGTACTTC	CASSLGQPGTKNIQYF
NA	TRBJ1-1	few	TRBV9	TGTGCCAGCAGCGTAGCTTGGCAGGACACTGAAGCTTTCTTT	CASSVAWQDTEAFF
NA	TRBJ1-2	NA	TRBV6-6	TGTGCCAGCAGTATACAGGCATCCTATGGCTACACCTTC	CASSIQASYGYTF
NA	TRBJ2-5	NA	TRBV30	TGTGCCTGGAGATCCACAGGGACCGACAAGTACCAAGGGACCCAGTACTTC	CAWRSTGTDKYQGTQYF
TRBD2	TRBJ2-5	once	TRBV15	TGTGCCACCAGCAGAGATCCGGGACTACAAGAGACCCAGTACTTC	CATSRDPGLQETQYF
TRBD1	TRBJ1-2	few	TRBV2	TGTGCCAGCAGTGTAGCAGACAGGGCTAACTATGGCTACACCTTC	CASSVADRANYGYTF
TRBD1	TRBJ2-5	NA	TRBV13	TGTGCCAGCAGCCGGGGACAGGGGCCTGGGTCCCAGTACTTC	CASSRGQGPGSQYF
TRBD1	TRBJ1-2	NA	TRBV27	TGTGCCAGCAGTTTACTTGGACAGGGGAACGGCTACACCTTC	CASSLLGQGNGYTF
NA	TRBJ1-1	NA	TRBV6-5	TGTGCCAGCAGTATTAAATGGAACACTGAAGCTTTCTTT	CASSIKWNTEAFF
TRBD2	TRBJ2-3	NA	TRBV13	TGTGCCAGCAGCCCGACTAGCGTCACAGATACGCAGTATTTT	CASSPTSVTDTQYF
TRBD1	TRBJ2-1	few	TRBV15	TGTGCCACCAGCAGAGGTGCCGGGACAGGCCTAGATGAGCAGTTCTTC	CATSRGAGTGLDEQFF
TRBD1	TRBJ1-1	NA	TRBV6-5	TGTGCCAGCAGCCCCACAGGGGGCAGGGCTGAAGCTTTCTTT	CASSPTGGRAEAFF
TRBD2	TRBJ2-1	few	TRBV9	TGTGCCAGCAGCGTAGCTAGCGGGGTTTACAATGAGCAGTTCTTC	CASSVASGVYNEQFF
NA	TRBJ2-7	few	TRBV29-1	TGCAGCGTAGGACAGACCTACGAGCAGTACTTC	CSVGQTYEQYF
TRBD2	TRBJ2-7	few	TRBV28	TGTGCCAGCAAGAGGCCCCAGGGAGGGGATGACGAGCAGTACTTC	CASKRPQGGDDEQYF
TRBD1	TRBJ1-1	NA	TRBV5-1	TGCGCCAGCAGCACGGCCGGGACAGGGCTTCGGAACACTGAAGCTTTCTTT	CASSTAGTGLRNTEAFF
NA	TRBJ2-1	once	TRBV5-6	TGTGCCAGCAGCTTGACAGGGGAGCAGTTCTTC	CASSLTGEQFF
TRBD1	TRBJ2-5	few	TRBV25-1	TGTGCCAGCAGAAAAACAGGGGGCTCGGAGGAGACCCAGTACTTC	CASRKTGGSEETQYF
NA	TRBJ2-7	NA	TRBV19	TGTGCCAGTAAACGGGGTGGGGACTCCTACGAGCAGTACTTC	CASKRGGDSYEQYF
TRBD2	TRBJ2-7	NA	TRBV18	TGTGCCAGCTCACGTCCTAGCGGGGGCTACGAGCAGTACTTC	CASSRPSGGYEQYF
NA	TRBJ2-7	NA	TRBV2	TGTGCCAGCAGTGCCTACCAGGGGTACGAGCAGTACTTC	CASSAYQGYEQYF
NA	TRBJ1-5	NA	TRBV27	TGTGCCAGCAGTTATAAGGACAGAGGTCAGCCCCAGCATTTT	CASSYKDRGQPQHF